The sequence of this TCR beta chain was determined in a study of T-cell memory formation after mild COVID-19. Across the whole study: There were largely donor-specific TCR clusters. The study's findings and limits: There was a balanced CD4/CD8 profile in clones contracting day 15 to 85, and later expanders leaned CD4+. A subset of responding clones appeared in pre-infection memory, suggesting cross-reactive memory joined. Second-wave clones peaking on day 37 lacked confirmed SARS-CoV-2 specificity.

This clonotype was seen a handful of times. The target antigen is unknown. TCRdb re-called the 5' RACE reads through MiXCR, storing one row per CDR3 protein. The sample lists about 610,000 distinct CDR3 sequences; around 15% were seen once. This CDR3 contains 15 residues. Germline loops: CDR1 SEHNR, CDR2 FQNEAQ (reference sequence). The V and J ends lost 0 bases and 5 bases respectively, with 13 bases between them. The chain uses TRBV7-9 and TRBJ1-1; D remains ambiguous. The origin of this receptor is an adult woman who had mild COVID-19 (a few samples of this study predate the infection). Cell type and time point are not known. The sample comprised PBMCs or a T cell subset sorted from them (not recorded which). The CDR3 loop reads CASSLANVGSTEAFF. In DNA, the CDR3 is TGTGCCAGCAGCTTAGCGAACGTAGGAAGTACTGAAGCTTTCTTT.